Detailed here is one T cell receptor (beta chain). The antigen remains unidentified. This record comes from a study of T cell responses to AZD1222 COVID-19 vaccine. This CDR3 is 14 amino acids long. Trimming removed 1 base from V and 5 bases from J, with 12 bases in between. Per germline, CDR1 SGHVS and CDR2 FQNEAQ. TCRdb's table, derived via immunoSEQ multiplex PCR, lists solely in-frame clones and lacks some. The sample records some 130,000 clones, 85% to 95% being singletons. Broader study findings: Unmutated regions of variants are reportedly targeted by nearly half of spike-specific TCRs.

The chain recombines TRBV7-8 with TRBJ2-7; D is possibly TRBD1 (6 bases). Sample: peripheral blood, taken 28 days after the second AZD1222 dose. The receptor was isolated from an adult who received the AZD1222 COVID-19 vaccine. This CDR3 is CASSLGQGIDEQYF. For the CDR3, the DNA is TGTGCCAGCAGCTTAGGTCAGGGGATCGACGAGCAGTACTTC.